The present T cell receptor (beta chain) was sequenced within a study of CD8 T cells in Susac syndrome. Trimming cost V 1 base and J 8 bases; bases outside gene matches: 5. CDR1 and CDR2 (germline): SGHVS, FQNEAQ. The CDR3 has 15 amino acids. With random hexamers, reverse transcription was performed on roughly 0.5 to 1 ug of RNA. TCRdb re-called the immunoSEQ multiplex PCR reads with MiXCR, one entry per CDR3 protein. The data show approximately 260,000 distinct CDR3 sequences, 90% to 96% seen once. The rearrangement joins TRBV7-8 to TRBJ2-1; 10 bases map to TRBD2. The sequence came from a human donor with Susac syndrome. Sequencing was performed on CD4+ T cells from PBMCs. The CDR3: CASSLELAGLDEQFF. Here the CDR3 DNA reads TGTGCCAGCAGCTTAGAACTAGCGGGATTAGATGAGCAGTTCTTC. The variable domain in full, completed from reference TRBV7-8 and TRBJ2-1, reads GAGVSQSPRYKVAKRGQDVALRCDPISGHVSLFWYQQALGQGPEFLTYFQNEAQLDKSGLPSDRFFAERPEGSVSTLKIQRTQQEDSAVYLCASSLELAGLDEQFFGPGTRLTVL.